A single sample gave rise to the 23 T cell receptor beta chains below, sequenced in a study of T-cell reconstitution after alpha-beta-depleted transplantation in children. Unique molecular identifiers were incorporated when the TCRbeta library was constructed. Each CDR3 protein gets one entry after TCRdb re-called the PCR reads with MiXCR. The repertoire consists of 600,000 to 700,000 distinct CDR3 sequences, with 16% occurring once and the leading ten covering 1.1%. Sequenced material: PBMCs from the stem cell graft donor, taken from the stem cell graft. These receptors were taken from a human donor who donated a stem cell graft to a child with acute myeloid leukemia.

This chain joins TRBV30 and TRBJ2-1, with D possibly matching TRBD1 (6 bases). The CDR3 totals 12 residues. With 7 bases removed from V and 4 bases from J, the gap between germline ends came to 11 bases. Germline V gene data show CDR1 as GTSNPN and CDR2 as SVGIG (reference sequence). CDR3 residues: CALWDIYNEQFF. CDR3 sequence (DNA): TGTGCCTTATGGGACATTTACAATGAGCAGTTCTTC.

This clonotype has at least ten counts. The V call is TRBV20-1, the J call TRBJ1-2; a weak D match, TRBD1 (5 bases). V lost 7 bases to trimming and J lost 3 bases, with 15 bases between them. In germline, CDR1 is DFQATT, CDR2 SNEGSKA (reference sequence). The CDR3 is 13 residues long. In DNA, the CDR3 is TGCAGTGTCACTGGGACGTCAGACTATGGCTACACCTTC. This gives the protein CSVTGTSDYGYTF.

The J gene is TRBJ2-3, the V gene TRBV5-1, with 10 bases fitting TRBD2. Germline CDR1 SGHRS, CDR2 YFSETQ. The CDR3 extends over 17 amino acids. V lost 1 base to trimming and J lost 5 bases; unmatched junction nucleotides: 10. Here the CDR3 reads CASSLPFGTSVIDTQYF. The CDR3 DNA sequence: TGCGCCAGCAGCTTGCCCTTCGGGACTAGCGTCATAGATACGCAGTATTTT.

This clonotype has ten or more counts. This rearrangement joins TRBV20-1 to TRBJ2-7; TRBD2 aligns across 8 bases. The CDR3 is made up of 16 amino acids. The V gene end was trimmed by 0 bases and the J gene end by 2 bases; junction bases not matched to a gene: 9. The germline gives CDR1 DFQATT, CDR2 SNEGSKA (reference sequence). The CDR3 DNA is TGCAGTGCTAGAGATCCCGGGGGGGAGACGCCCTACGAGCAGTACTTC. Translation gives CSARDPGGETPYEQYF.

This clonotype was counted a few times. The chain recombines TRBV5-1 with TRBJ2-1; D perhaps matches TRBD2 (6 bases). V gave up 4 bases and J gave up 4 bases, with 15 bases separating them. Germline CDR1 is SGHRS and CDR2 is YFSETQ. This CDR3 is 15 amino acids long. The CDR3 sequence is CASSPRLDPYNEQFF. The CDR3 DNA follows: TGCGCCAGCAGCCCTCGACTAGACCCTTACAATGAGCAGTTCTTC.

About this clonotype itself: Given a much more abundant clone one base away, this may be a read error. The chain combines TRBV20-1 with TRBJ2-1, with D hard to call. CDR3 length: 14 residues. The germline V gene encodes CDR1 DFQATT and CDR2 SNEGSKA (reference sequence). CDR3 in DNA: TGCAGTGCTAAACATTCCCCAAACTACAATGACCAGTTCTTC. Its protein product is CSAKHSPNYNDQFF.

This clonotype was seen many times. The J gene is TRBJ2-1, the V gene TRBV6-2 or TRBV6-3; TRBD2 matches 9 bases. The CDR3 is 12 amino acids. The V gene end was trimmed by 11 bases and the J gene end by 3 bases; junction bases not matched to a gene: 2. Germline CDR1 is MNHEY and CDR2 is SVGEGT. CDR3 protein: CAGGGGYNEQFF. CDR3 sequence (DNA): TGTGCCGGCGGGGGGGGCTACAATGAGCAGTTCTTC.

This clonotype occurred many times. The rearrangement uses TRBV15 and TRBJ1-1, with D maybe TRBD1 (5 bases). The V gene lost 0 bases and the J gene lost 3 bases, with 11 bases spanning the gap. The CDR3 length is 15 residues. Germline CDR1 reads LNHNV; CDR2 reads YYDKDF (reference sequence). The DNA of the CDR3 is TGTGCCACCAGCAGAGACAGGGTCGGTTACACTGAAGCTTTCTTT. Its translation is CATSRDRVGYTEAFF.

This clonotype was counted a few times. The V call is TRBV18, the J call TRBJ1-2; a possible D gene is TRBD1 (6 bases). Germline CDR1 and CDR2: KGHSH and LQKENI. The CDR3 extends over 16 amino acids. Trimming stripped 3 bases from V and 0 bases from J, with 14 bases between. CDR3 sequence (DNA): TGTGCCAGCTCACCGACAGGCCTCTCAGCTAACTATGGCTACACCTTC. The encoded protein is CASSPTGLSANYGYTF.

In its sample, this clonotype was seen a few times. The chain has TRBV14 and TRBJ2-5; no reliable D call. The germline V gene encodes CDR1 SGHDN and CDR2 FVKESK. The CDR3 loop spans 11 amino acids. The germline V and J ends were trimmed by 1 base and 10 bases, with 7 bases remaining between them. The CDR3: CASSQGHGQYF. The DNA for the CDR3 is TGTGCCAGCAGCCAAGGACACGGCCAGTACTTC.

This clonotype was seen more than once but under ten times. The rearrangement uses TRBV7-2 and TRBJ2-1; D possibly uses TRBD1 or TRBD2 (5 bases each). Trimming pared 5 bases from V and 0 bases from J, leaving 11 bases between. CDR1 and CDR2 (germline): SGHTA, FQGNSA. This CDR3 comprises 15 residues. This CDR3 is CASSPFGGSYNEQFF. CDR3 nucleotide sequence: TGTGCCAGCAGCCCGTTTGGGGGCTCCTACAATGAGCAGTTCTTC. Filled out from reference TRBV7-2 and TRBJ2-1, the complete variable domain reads GAGVSQSPSNKVTEKGKDVELRCDPISGHTALYWYRQSLGQGLEFLIYFQGNSAPDKSGLPSDRFSAERTGGSVSTLTIQRTQQEDSAVYLCASSPFGGSYNEQFFGPGTRLTVL.

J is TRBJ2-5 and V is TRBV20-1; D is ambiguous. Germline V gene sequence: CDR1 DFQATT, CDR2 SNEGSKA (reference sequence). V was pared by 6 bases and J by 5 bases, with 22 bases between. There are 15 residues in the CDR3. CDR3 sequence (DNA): TGCAGTGCCCCGAAAGAAGCAGGCGTCCGGGAGACCCAGTACTTC. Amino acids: CSAPKEAGVRETQYF.

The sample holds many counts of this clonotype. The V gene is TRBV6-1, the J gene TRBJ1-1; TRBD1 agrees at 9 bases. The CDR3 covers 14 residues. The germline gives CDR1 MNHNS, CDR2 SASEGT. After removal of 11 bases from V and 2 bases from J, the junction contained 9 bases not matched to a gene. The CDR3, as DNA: TGTGCCTCTCACCGGGACAGGGTTAACACTGAAGCTTTCTTT. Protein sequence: CASHRDRVNTEAFF.

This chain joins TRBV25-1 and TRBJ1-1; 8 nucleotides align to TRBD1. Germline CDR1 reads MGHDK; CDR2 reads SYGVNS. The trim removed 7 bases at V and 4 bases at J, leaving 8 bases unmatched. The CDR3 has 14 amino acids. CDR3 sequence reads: CASTLQGGGTEAFF. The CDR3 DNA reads TGTGCCAGCACCCTACAGGGGGGGGGCACTGAAGCTTTCTTT.

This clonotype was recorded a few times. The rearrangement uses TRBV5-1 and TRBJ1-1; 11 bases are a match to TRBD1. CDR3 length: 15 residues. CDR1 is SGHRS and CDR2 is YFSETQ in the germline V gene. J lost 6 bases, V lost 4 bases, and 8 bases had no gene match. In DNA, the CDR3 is TGCGCCAGCAGCACCGGACAGGGGGCGAGATCTGAAGCTTTCTTT. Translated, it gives CASSTGQGARSEAFF.

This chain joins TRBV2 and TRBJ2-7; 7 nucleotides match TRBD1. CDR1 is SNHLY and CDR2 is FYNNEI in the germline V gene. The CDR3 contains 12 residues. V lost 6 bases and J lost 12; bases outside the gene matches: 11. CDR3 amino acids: CASSWLDRAMYF. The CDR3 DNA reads TGTGCCAGCAGCTGGTTAGACAGGGCGATGTACTTC.

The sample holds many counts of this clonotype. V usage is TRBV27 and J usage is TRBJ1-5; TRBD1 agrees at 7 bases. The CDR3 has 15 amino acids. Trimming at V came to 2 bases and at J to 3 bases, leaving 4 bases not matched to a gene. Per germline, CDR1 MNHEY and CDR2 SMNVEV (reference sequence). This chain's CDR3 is CASSLTGVANQPQHF. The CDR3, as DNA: TGTGCCAGCAGTTTAACAGGGGTGGCCAATCAGCCCCAGCATTTT.

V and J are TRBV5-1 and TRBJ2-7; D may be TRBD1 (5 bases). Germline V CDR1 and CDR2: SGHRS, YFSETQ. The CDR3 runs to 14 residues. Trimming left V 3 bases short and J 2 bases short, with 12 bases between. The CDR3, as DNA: TGCGCCAGCAGCTCAGTCACAGGCACCTACGAGCAGTACTTC. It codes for CASSSVTGTYEQYF.

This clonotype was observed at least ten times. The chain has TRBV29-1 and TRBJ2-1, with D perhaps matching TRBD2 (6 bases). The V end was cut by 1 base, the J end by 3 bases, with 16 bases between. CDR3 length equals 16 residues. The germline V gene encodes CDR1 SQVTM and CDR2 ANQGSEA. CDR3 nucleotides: TGCAGCGTTGAAGGCGGGGCCGGGAACAACTACAATGAGCAGTTCTTC. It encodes CSVEGGAGNNYNEQFF.

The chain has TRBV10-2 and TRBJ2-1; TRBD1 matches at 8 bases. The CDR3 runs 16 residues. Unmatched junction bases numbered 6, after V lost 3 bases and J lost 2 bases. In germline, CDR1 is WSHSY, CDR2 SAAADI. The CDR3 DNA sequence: TGCGCCAGCAGTGATGGACAGGGCCTAACCTACAATGAGCAGTTCTTC. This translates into CASSDGQGLTYNEQFF.

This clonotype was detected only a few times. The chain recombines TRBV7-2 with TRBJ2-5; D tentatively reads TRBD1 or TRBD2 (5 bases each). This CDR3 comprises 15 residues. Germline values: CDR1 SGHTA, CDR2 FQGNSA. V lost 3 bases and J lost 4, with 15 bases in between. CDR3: CASSLGGDLRETQYF. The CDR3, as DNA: TGTGCCAGCAGCTTGGGTGGGGACCTCAGAGAGACCCAGTACTTC. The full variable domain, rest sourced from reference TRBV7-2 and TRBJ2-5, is GAGVSQSPSNKVTEKGKDVELRCDPISGHTALYWYRQSLGQGLEFLIYFQGNSAPDKSGLPSDRFSAERTGGSVSTLTIQRTQQEDSAVYLCASSLGGDLRETQYFGPGTRLLVL.

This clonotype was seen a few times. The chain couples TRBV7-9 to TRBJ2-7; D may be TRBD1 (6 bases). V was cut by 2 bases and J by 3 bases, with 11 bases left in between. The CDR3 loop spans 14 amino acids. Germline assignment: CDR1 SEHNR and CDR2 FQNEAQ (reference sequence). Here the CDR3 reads CASSLTQGIYEQYF. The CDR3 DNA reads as TGTGCCAGCAGCTTAACCCAGGGGATCTACGAGCAGTACTTC. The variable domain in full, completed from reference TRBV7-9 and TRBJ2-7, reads DTGVSQNPRHKITKRGQNVTFRCDPISEHNRLYWYRQTLGQGPEFLTYFQNEAQLEKSRLLSDRFSAERPKGSFSTLEIQRTEQGDSAMYLCASSLTQGIYEQYFGPGTRLTVT.

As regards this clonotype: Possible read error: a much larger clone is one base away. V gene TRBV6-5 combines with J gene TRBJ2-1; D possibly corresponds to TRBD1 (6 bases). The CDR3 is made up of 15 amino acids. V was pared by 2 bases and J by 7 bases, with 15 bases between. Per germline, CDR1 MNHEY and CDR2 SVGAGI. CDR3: CASSYPRQERNEQFF. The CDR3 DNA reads TGTGCCAGCAGTTACCCGAGACAGGAGCGGAATGAGCAGTTCTTC.